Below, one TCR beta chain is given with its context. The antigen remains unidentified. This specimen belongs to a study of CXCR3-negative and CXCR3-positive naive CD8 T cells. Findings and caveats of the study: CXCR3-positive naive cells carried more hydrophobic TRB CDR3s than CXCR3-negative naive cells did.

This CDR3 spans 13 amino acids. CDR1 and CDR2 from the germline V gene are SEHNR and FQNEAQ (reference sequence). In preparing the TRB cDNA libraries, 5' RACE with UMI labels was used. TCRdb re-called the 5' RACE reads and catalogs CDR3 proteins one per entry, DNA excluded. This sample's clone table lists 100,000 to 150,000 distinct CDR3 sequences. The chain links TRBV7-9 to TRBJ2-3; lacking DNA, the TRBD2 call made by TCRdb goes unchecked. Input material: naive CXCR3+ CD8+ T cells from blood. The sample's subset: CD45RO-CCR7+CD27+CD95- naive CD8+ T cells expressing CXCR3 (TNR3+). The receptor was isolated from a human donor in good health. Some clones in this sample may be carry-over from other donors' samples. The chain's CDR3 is CASSPSATVGQYF. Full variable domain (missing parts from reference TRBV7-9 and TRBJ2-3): DTGVSQNPRHKITKRGQNVTFRCDPISEHNRLYWYRQTLGQGPEFLTYFQNEAQLEKSRLLSDRFSAERPKGSFSTLEIQRTEQGDSAMYLCASSPSATVGQYFGPGTRLTVL.